Listed below are T cell receptor beta chains from one sample, sequenced in a study of cytomegalovirus exposure and HLA in healthy donors. Sequencing was performed with immunoSEQ multiplex PCR; in TCRdb, only in-frame clones are kept and a portion is missing. The sample gives some 77,000 clones, approximately 80% of which show up once; approximately 31% is in the top ten. Sequencing used PBMCs. The receptors shown here come from a man aged 45-65 years in good health and CMV-seropositive. The CDR3 runs from the conserved cysteine through the conserved F or W. A D gene is named only where the DNA matches it firmly. Rows give clone size only sometimes, using once, few, many, or a class for an expanded clone.

clone_size d_call j_call cdr3_length v_call cdr3_aa cdr3_nt
- - TRBJ1-4 15 TRBV7-9 CASSLNGGSNEKLFF TGTGCCAGCAGCCTCAACGGGGGGAGTAATGAAAAACTGTTTTTT
- TRBD1 TRBJ1-2 12 TRBV11-2 CASSPTGYGYTF TGTGCCAGCAGTCCGACAGGGTATGGCTACACCTTC
- - TRBJ1-2 13 TRBV2 CASSTDTNYGYTF TGTGCCAGCAGCACGGACACAAACTATGGCTACACCTTC
- - TRBJ1-1 11 TRBV6-6 CAIILGTEAFF TGTGCCATCATACTCGGCACTGAAGCTTTCTTT
- - TRBJ2-7 15 TRBV11-2 CASSSAVQGYYEQYF TGTGCCAGCAGCTCTGCTGTCCAGGGGTATTACGAGCAGTACTTC
few TRBD1 TRBJ2-5 18 TRBV5-1 CASSFSATGVGNQETQYF TGCGCCAGCAGCTTTTCGGCGACAGGGGTGGGGAACCAAGAGACCCAGTACTTC
- - TRBJ2-1 13 TRBV6-4 CASSDSNGNEQFF TGTGCCAGCAGTGACTCGAACGGCAATGAGCAGTTCTTC
- - TRBJ1-5 15 TRBV7-6 CASSFDTGFDRPQHF TGTGCCAGCAGCTTCGATACAGGGTTCGATCGGCCCCAGCATTTT
once TRBD2 TRBJ2-1 15 TRBV6-1 CASSSPAGEPNEQFF TGTGCCAGCAGTTCCCCCGCGGGAGAACCCAATGAGCAGTTCTTC
- TRBD2 TRBJ2-2 17 TRBV7-2 CASSLGVGGSNTGELFF TGTGCCAGCAGCTTGGGGGTAGGCGGGAGTAACACCGGGGAGCTGTTTTTT
- - TRBJ1-2 12 TRBV2 CARRGQNYGYTF TGTGCCCGGCGAGGACAAAACTATGGCTACACCTTC
- - TRBJ1-6 15 TRBV5-4 CASSPIQDGLGPLHF TGTGCCAGCAGCCCTATACAAGACGGTCTAGGACCCCTCCACTTT
- TRBD2 TRBJ2-7 14 TRBV6-5 CASSLRGLSYEQYF TGTGCCAGCAGCTTGCGGGGGTTGTCCTACGAGCAGTACTTC
- TRBD1 TRBJ1-5 15 TRBV7-9 CASSLMGTGDQPQHF TGTGCCAGCAGCTTAATGGGGACAGGGGATCAGCCCCAGCATTTT
- - TRBJ2-3 15 TRBV5-4 CASSLSPRSTDTQYF TGTGCCAGCAGCTTGAGCCCGAGAAGCACAGATACGCAGTATTTT
- - TRBJ2-1 16 TRBV11-2 CASSFTGTTTYNEQFF TGTGCCAGCAGCTTCACCGGGACAACCACCTACAATGAGCAGTTCTTC
- TRBD2 TRBJ2-1 14 TRBV6-6 CASSYTSGSNEQFF TGTGCCAGCAGTTACACTAGCGGGAGCAATGAGCAGTTCTTC
- TRBD2 TRBJ2-7 16 TRBV7-2 CASSPTSGRFSYEQYF TGTGCCAGCAGCCCAACTAGCGGGAGGTTTTCCTACGAGCAGTACTTC
- TRBD1 TRBJ2-2 15 TRBV18 CASSPRTGNTGELFF TGTGCCAGCTCACCACGGACAGGAAACACCGGGGAGCTGTTTTTT
- TRBD1 TRBJ1-3 16 TRBV18 CASSHGQGSSGNTIYF TGTGCCAGCTCTCACGGACAGGGAAGTTCTGGAAACACCATATATTTT
- TRBD1 TRBJ2-1 15 TRBV5-1 CASSRGQGRYNEQFF TGCGCCAGCAGCCGCGGACAGGGGCGGTACAATGAGCAGTTCTTC
- TRBD2 TRBJ2-1 16 TRBV10-3 CAISESVTSGVNEQFF TGTGCCATCAGTGAGTCCGTGACTAGCGGTGTTAATGAGCAGTTCTTC
- TRBD1 TRBJ1-1 14 TRBV18 CASSTLQGGTEAFF TGTGCCAGCTCAACCCTACAGGGGGGAACTGAAGCTTTCTTT
- - TRBJ2-1 13 TRBV11-3 CASSLRVANEQFF TGTGCCAGCAGCTTGAGGGTAGCGAATGAGCAGTTCTTC
- TRBD2 TRBJ2-5 15 TRBV29-1 CSAQGLAGGGETQYF TGCAGCGCTCAGGGACTAGCGGGAGGAGGAGAGACCCAGTACTTC
- - TRBJ1-3 16 TRBV15 CATSRAMSEGGNTIYF TGTGCCACCAGCAGAGCCATGTCGGAGGGGGGAAACACCATATATTTT
- TRBD2 TRBJ2-3 16 TRBV27 CASSLQAGGGTDTQYF TGTGCCAGCAGTTTACAAGCGGGAGGTGGCACAGATACGCAGTATTTT
- TRBD1 TRBJ1-3 17 TRBV5-1 CASSLSQQGYSGNTIYF TGCGCCAGCAGCTTGTCCCAACAGGGGTACTCTGGAAACACCATATATTTT
- TRBD2 TRBJ2-1 12 TRBV7-8 CASSSPAGVEFF TGTGCCAGCAGCTCCCCAGCGGGAGTTGAGTTCTTC
- TRBD1 TRBJ1-2 16 TRBV19 CASSMTGVGSNYGYTF TGTGCCAGTAGTATGACAGGGGTCGGGTCCAACTATGGCTACACCTTC
- - TRBJ1-1 14 TRBV4-1 CASSQGQKNTEAFF TGCGCCAGCAGCCAAGGACAGAAGAACACTGAAGCTTTCTTT
few TRBD2 TRBJ2-1 17 TRBV7-9 CSSSLVFPSGLNNEQFF TGTTCCAGCAGCTTAGTTTTTCCTAGCGGGCTAAACAATGAGCAGTTCTTC
- TRBD2 TRBJ2-7 18 TRBV13 CASSQRSGLAGVRYEQYF TGTGCCAGCAGTCAAAGGAGCGGGCTAGCGGGAGTAAGATACGAGCAGTACTTC
few - TRBJ2-7 17 TRBV12-5 CASGSPNSRDKPYEQYF TGTGCTAGTGGCTCCCCCAACTCCCGGGACAAGCCCTACGAGCAGTACTTC
- - TRBJ2-7 14 TRBV6-1 CASSDPDTYYEQYF TGTGCCAGCAGTGATCCCGACACTTACTACGAGCAGTACTTC
- TRBD2 TRBJ2-3 18 TRBV7-2 CASSPAPHSGRGTDTQYF TGTGCCAGCAGCCCTGCCCCTCATAGCGGGAGAGGCACAGATACGCAGTATTTT
- TRBD1 TRBJ2-7 13 TRBV27 CASSRDREYEQYF TGTGCCAGCAGCCGGGACAGGGAATACGAGCAGTACTTC
few TRBD1 TRBJ1-1 13 TRBV9 CASATGPNTEAFF TGTGCCAGCGCGACAGGGCCGAACACTGAAGCTTTCTTT
- - TRBJ2-7 17 TRBV11-1 CASSQGSGFSVDYEQYF TGTGCCAGCAGCCAGGGCTCGGGGTTTAGTGTGGACTACGAGCAGTACTTC
- TRBD2 TRBJ2-1 15 TRBV5-1 CASRELAGGVGEQFF TGCGCCAGCCGCGAATTAGCGGGAGGGGTCGGTGAGCAGTTCTTC
- - TRBJ2-3 17 TRBV7-9 CASSFPRQPTSTDTQYF TGTGCCAGCAGCTTCCCTCGACAACCTACAAGCACAGATACGCAGTATTTT
- - TRBJ2-7 12 TRBV29-1 CSVEIVQDEQYF TGCAGCGTTGAAATAGTACAGGACGAGCAGTACTTC
- - TRBJ2-2 12 TRBV7-2 CASSPLRGELFF TGTGCCAGCAGCCCCCTCAGGGGGGAGCTGTTTTTT
- - TRBJ1-2 15 TRBV7-6 CASSPSTGANYGYTF TGTGCCAGCAGTCCTTCGACGGGAGCTAACTATGGCTACACCTTC
- TRBD1 TRBJ2-4 16 TRBV5-1 CASSPRGRGFENSQYF TGCGCCAGCAGCCCTCGAGGCAGGGGGTTCGAAAACAGTCAGTACTTC
- TRBD2 TRBJ2-7 14 TRBV7-2 CASSRTSGSYEQYF TGTGCCAGCTCCCGGACTAGCGGGAGCTACGAGCAGTACTTC
- - TRBJ2-2 13 TRBV27 CASREGGTGELFF TGTGCCAGCAGGGAAGGAGGCACCGGGGAGCTGTTTTTT
- - TRBJ2-1 16 TRBV15 CATSRESSWSYNEQFF TGTGCCACCAGCAGAGAATCTAGCTGGTCCTACAATGAGCAGTTCTTC
few TRBD1 TRBJ2-1 15 TRBV15 CATSGRDRGGNEQFF TGTGCCACCAGCGGGCGGGACAGGGGCGGCAATGAGCAGTTCTTC
- - TRBJ1-1 13 TRBV30 CAWSVSPNTEAFF TGTGCCTGGAGTGTTTCCCCTAACACTGAAGCTTTCTTT
- TRBD1 TRBJ1-4 15 TRBV7-9 CSSSTHRGGHEKLFF TGTTCCAGCAGCACCCACAGGGGCGGGCATGAAAAACTGTTTTTT
- - TRBJ2-7 11 TRBV30 CAWSVQYEQYF TGTGCCTGGAGTGTCCAGTACGAGCAGTACTTC
- TRBD1 TRBJ1-6 15 TRBV10-3 CAISESGTGGSPLHF TGTGCCATCAGTGAGTCGGGGACAGGGGGTTCACCCCTCCACTTT
- TRBD2 TRBJ2-7 14 TRBV5-5 CASGLAPSSYEQYF TGTGCCAGCGGACTAGCGCCGAGCTCCTACGAGCAGTACTTC
few TRBD2 TRBJ2-7 16 TRBV18 CASSSDSRTSVYEQYF TGTGCCAGCTCATCCGATTCTAGGACTAGCGTGTACGAGCAGTACTTC
- TRBD2 TRBJ2-7 14 TRBV6-6 CASRLAGGSYEQYF TGTGCCAGCAGACTAGCGGGGGGCTCCTACGAGCAGTACTTC
- TRBD2 TRBJ2-5 15 TRBV6-1 CASSEPGLAVGEQYF TGTGCCAGCAGTGAACCGGGACTAGCGGTAGGGGAGCAGTACTTC